These 25 T cell receptor beta chains came from one sample sequenced in a study of cytotoxic CD8 clonotypes in ibrutinib-treated CLL. The data were produced by immunoSEQ multiplex PCR, yet TCRdb's version contains in-frame clones alone and is incomplete. The profile shows hundreds of thousands of clones, around 70% of them singletons. The source was PBMCs, collected after 24 months of ibrutinib treatment. The receptors here all came from a human donor with chronic lymphocytic leukemia.

The V and J genes are TRBV11-2 and TRBJ1-1; D call uncertain. V lost 6 bases and J lost 4, with 12 bases in between. Germline CDR1 reads SGHAT; CDR2 reads FQNNGV. CDR3 length: 13 amino acids. CDR3 sequence (DNA): TGTGCCAGCAGATTAAACTTAGGCACTGAAGCTTTCTTT. Translated, it gives CASRLNLGTEAFF.

The chain combines TRBV29-1 with TRBJ2-1; D possibly corresponds to TRBD2 (5 bases). The CDR3 is 12 amino acids. V lost 7 bases to trimming and J lost 9 bases, with 16 bases between them. Germline CDR1 SQVTM, CDR2 ANQGSEA. The CDR3 DNA follows: TGCAGCGCTGGGAGCCCGGAGGTTGAGCAGTTCTTC. It yields the protein CSAGSPEVEQFF.

The chain couples TRBV19 to TRBJ2-2; TRBD2 matches 12 bases. Germline assignment: CDR1 LNHDA and CDR2 SQIVND (reference sequence). Trimming cost V 5 bases and J 6 bases; bases outside gene matches: 7. The CDR3 is 16 amino acids. The CDR3 DNA reads as TGTGCCAGTAGTCGGACTAGCGGGGCGATACCCGGGGAGCTGTTTTTT. This gives the protein CASSRTSGAIPGELFF.

Here the CDR3 reads CASSLESGGTDTQYF. The CDR3 DNA follows: TGTGCCAGCAGCTTAGAGTCTGGGGGAACAGATACGCAGTATTTT. The chain is built from TRBV6-4 and TRBJ2-3, with D possibly being TRBD1 or TRBD2 (5 bases each). The germline CDR1 and CDR2 sequences are MRHNA and SNTAGT. This CDR3 spans 15 amino acids. V lost 6 bases and J lost 3, with 16 bases in between.

The V and J genes are TRBV19 and TRBJ2-1, with TRBD2 identical over 10 bases. After removal of 6 bases from V and 6 bases from J, the junction contained 11 bases not matched to a gene. Germline V gene data show CDR1 as LNHDA and CDR2 as SQIVND (reference sequence). The CDR3 sequence is 16 residues long. CDR3 amino acids: CASSLILAGEGNEQFF. DNA of the CDR3: TGTGCCAGTAGCTTAATCCTAGCGGGAGAAGGCAATGAGCAGTTCTTC.

The V gene is TRBV29-1, the J gene TRBJ2-7, with D perhaps matching TRBD1 or TRBD2 (7 bases each). The CDR3 has 12 amino acids. Germline CDR1 SQVTM, CDR2 ANQGSEA. V was trimmed by 6 bases and J by 5 bases, leaving 14 bases between them. CDR3: CSVQGGPDEQYF. The CDR3 DNA is TGCAGCGTGCAGGGGGGGCCGGACGAGCAGTACTTC.

The gene calls are TRBV18 and TRBJ1-2; tentatively, D is TRBD1 (5 bases). The CDR3 loop spans 17 amino acids. Germline V CDR1 and CDR2: KGHSH, LQKENI. V was cut by 0 bases and J by 8 bases, with 22 bases left in between. CDR3 residues: CASSPPAGPSIGDGYTF. The CDR3 coding sequence is TGTGCCAGCTCACCACCGGCAGGGCCCTCTATTGGGGACGGCTACACCTTC.

This chain connects TRBV5-4 to TRBJ2-2; the D gene is possibly TRBD2 (6 bases). CDR3 length: 14 residues. V lost 1 base and J lost 5, with 9 bases in between. In germline, CDR1 is SGHNT, CDR2 YYREEE (reference sequence). CDR3 residues: CASSLRETTGELFF. The CDR3 DNA follows: TGTGCCAGCAGCTTGCGGGAGACGACCGGGGAGCTGTTTTTT. Using reference TRBV5-4 and TRBJ2-2 for the parts outside the CDR3, the full variable domain is ETGVTQSPTHLIKTRGQQVTLRCSSQSGHNTVSWYQQALGQGPQFIFQYYREEENGRGNFPPRFSGLQFPNYSSELNVNALELDDSALYLCASSLRETTGELFFGEGSRLTVL.

The rearrangement joins TRBV4-2 to TRBJ2-7; D may correspond to TRBD1 or TRBD2 (6 bases each). Trimming took 4 bases from V and 2 from J, leaving 12 bases between them. Germline values: CDR1 LGHNA, CDR2 YNFKEQ. This CDR3 contains 14 residues. CDR3 in amino acids: CASSPGGDPYEQYF. The CDR3, as DNA: TGTGCCAGCAGCCCCGGGGGCGACCCCTACGAGCAGTACTTC.

The genes are TRBV7-6 and TRBJ2-5; 7 positions agree with TRBD2. The CDR3 runs 16 residues. The V gene's germline CDR1 is SGHVS and CDR2 FNYEAQ. With V trimmed by 5 bases and J by 4 bases, 13 bases remained unmatched. The CDR3 DNA reads as TGTGCCAGCAGCCGCCCTAGCGGCGGGGCGGGAGAGACCCAGTACTTC. The encoded protein is CASSRPSGGAGETQYF.

This chain connects TRBV5-6 to TRBJ1-1; D remains unclear. V lost 0 bases, J lost 0 bases, and 6 bases lay in between. The CDR3 contains 14 residues. Germline lookup yields CDR1 SGHDT and CDR2 YYEEEE. CDR3 DNA sequence: TGTGCCAGCAGCTTGGAGGGTTTGAACACTGAAGCTTTCTTT. It specifies CASSLEGLNTEAFF.

The chain couples TRBV28 to TRBJ2-5; TRBD1 or TRBD2 may be the D gene (6 bases each). The V and J ends lost 4 bases and 8 bases respectively, with 14 bases between them. The CDR3 sequence is 13 residues long. The germline CDR1 and CDR2 sequences are MDHEN and SYDVKM. CDR3 residues: CASSWDSGETQYF. Written as DNA, the CDR3 is TGTGCCAGCAGTTGGGACTCAGGGGAAACCCAGTACTTC.

V and J are TRBV18 and TRBJ2-5, with a tentative D call TRBD1 (6 bases). The CDR3 has 13 residues. V dropped 6 bases and J dropped 11 bases, with 19 bases sitting between them. Germline V CDR1 and CDR2: KGHSH, LQKENI. DNA of the CDR3: TGTGCCAGCTCCCAGGGGTCCCTTGGGGAGCAGTACTTC. As protein: CASSQGSLGEQYF.

The rearrangement joins TRBV29-1 to TRBJ2-7; weak D call: TRBD2 (5 bases). The V end was cut by 2 bases, the J end by 4 bases, with 15 bases between. This CDR3 spans 14 amino acids. Per the germline V gene, CDR1 is SQVTM and CDR2 is ANQGSEA. CDR3 in amino acids: CSVESGRASYEQYF. CDR3 DNA: TGCAGCGTTGAAAGTGGGCGGGCCTCTTACGAGCAGTACTTC.

The rearrangement joins TRBV28 to TRBJ1-4, with 10 bases identical to TRBD1. CDR1 is MDHEN and CDR2 is SYDVKM in the germline V gene. The ends lost 5 bases at V and 5 bases at J; junction bases unmatched: 5. The CDR3 has 15 residues. The DNA of the CDR3 is TGTGCCAGCAGTAGGGGGGACAGGGGAAATGAAAAACTGTTTTTT. The encoded protein is CASSRGDRGNEKLFF.

The chain combines TRBV10-3 with TRBJ2-2; possible D gene TRBD1, 6 bases. Germline CDR1 is ENHRY and CDR2 is SYGVKD. CDR3 length: 15 residues. Trimming removed 2 bases from V and 3 bases from J, with 10 bases in between. The CDR3 is CAISETGTDTGELFF. The CDR3 DNA reads as TGTGCCATCAGTGAGACAGGGACGGACACCGGGGAGCTGTTTTTT.

The V and J genes are TRBV9 and TRBJ2-3; 8 bases match TRBD2. Germline V gene sequence: CDR1 SGDLS, CDR2 YYNGEE. The ends lost 6 bases at V and 5 bases at J; junction bases unmatched: 11. This CDR3 has 15 amino acids. The CDR3 sequence: CASNEAGAGGDTQYF. The DNA for the CDR3 is TGTGCCAGCAACGAAGCGGGAGCTGGTGGAGATACGCAGTATTTT.

V is TRBV2 and J is TRBJ2-7, with 8 bases that match TRBD1. Trimming at V came to 5 bases and at J to 6 bases, leaving 24 bases not matched to a gene. The germline V gene has CDR1 SNHLY and CDR2 FYNNEI. CDR3 size: 19 residues. The CDR3 DNA follows: TGTGCCAGCAGTATCCGGGACAGGCTTCAACATTCCGATGCTTGCGAGCAGTACTTC. Translation gives CASSIRDRLQHSDACEQYF.

Regarding this clone: The sample carries other DNA sequences with the same CDR3. The chain joins TRBV28 to TRBJ2-7; no reliable D call. This CDR3 spans 12 amino acids. With 6 bases removed from V and 4 bases from J, the gap between germline ends came to 10 bases. Germline V gene lookup returns CDR1 MDHEN and CDR2 SYDVKM. As DNA, the CDR3 is TGTGCCAGCAGCCCCCCCGGATACGAGCAGTACTTC. Translation: CASSPPGYEQYF.

The CDR3 coding sequence is TGCAGCGTTCCCTCGGTCGGGGAGCTGTTTTTT. Protein sequence: CSVPSVGELFF. The chain combines TRBV29-1 with TRBJ2-2; D is unresolved. Germline V gene data show CDR1 as SQVTM and CDR2 as ANQGSEA. V was shortened by 5 bases and J by 7 bases, with 8 bases between the two germline ends. The CDR3 totals 11 residues.

There are a few counts of this clone. The chain employs TRBV30 and TRBJ1-3; D is unresolved. The V and J ends lost 0 bases and 7 bases respectively, with 13 bases between them. The CDR3 spans 14 residues. Germline V gene sequence: CDR1 GTSNPN, CDR2 SVGIG (reference sequence). DNA for the CDR3: TGTGCCTGGAGTGTGGACCGAGTCGGGAACACCATATATTTT. Translated, it gives CAWSVDRVGNTIYF.

The rearrangement uses TRBV9 and TRBJ2-7, with D hard to call. V lost 0 bases, J lost 1 base, and 8 bases lay in between. Germline V gene lookup returns CDR1 SGDLS and CDR2 YYNGEE. This CDR3 is built from 14 residues. CDR3: CASSVGPNSYEQYF. The CDR3 bases are TGTGCCAGCAGCGTAGGCCCCAATTCCTACGAGCAGTACTTC.

V gene TRBV19 combines with J gene TRBJ2-7, with D maybe TRBD1 (7 bases). V was pared by 1 base and J by 1 base, with 11 bases between. The CDR3 loop spans 15 amino acids. The germline CDR1 and CDR2 sequences are LNHDA and SQIVND (reference sequence). The CDR3 is CASSIGPGGSYEQYF. The DNA for the CDR3 is TGTGCCAGTAGTATAGGGCCAGGGGGGTCCTACGAGCAGTACTTC.

The chain recombines TRBV19 with TRBJ1-2; TRBD1 might be the D (6 bases). The germline CDR1 and CDR2 sequences are LNHDA and SQIVND (reference sequence). V was cut by 4 bases and J by 5 bases, with 14 bases left in between. The CDR3 length is 14 residues. The CDR3 spells CASSRTGSGYGYTF. CDR3 DNA sequence: TGTGCCAGTAGTAGAACAGGGTCCGGATATGGCTACACCTTC.

A few counts support this clone. The chain has TRBV2 and TRBJ2-7; 10 bases are shared with TRBD2. The length of the CDR3 is 13 residues. Germline lookup yields CDR1 SNHLY and CDR2 FYNNEI. Trimming removed 10 bases from V and 3 bases from J; junction bases left unmatched: 6. CDR3 protein: CAILSGGDYEQYF. The DNA of the CDR3 is TGTGCCATCCTGAGCGGGGGGGACTACGAGCAGTACTTC.